Many counts were recorded for the clone carrying this TCR beta chain. This CDR3 comprises 13 residues. Trimming cost V 2 bases and J 0 bases, with 3 bases left between them. Germline V gene lookup returns CDR1 MNHEY and CDR2 SMNVEV (reference sequence). This sample was taken from a study of T-cell reconstitution after alpha-beta-depleted transplantation in children. A library of TCRbeta sequences, prepared with unique molecular identifiers, was generated. MiXCR, run by TCRdb on the PCR reads, gives a single entry per CDR3 protein. The repertoire consists of some 120,000 distinct CDR3 sequences, with roughly 9.7% occurring once and the leading ten covering about 24%.

Sample: PBMCs, mostly from graft donor cells, taken 180 days after TCRalphabeta/CD19-depleted stem cell transplant. The sequence derives from a girl under three years old who had a stem cell transplant for combined immunodeficiency, so the T cells may come from the graft donor. This chain links TRBV27 with TRBJ2-3; D is uncertain. Here the CDR3 reads CASSLTSTDTQYF. The CDR3 DNA is TGTGCCAGCAGTTTAACTAGCACAGATACGCAGTATTTT.